This TCR beta chain comes out of a study of blood T cell repertoires in COVID-19. About the research overall: The samples span acute and convalescent COVID-19 from the United States, Italy and Spain. T cells, B-cell-depleted T cells, or PBMCs supplied cDNA or gDNA.

Original processing methods: Estimates of nucleated cell counts were drawn from the amplification of reference gene primers. Profiled with immunoSEQ multiplex PCR; TCRdb holds only in-frame clones, not every one. V, J and clone size are taken as reported in that table, and D and trimming were inferred from the DNA itself. Seen here are more than 150,000 clones, almost 80% observed once, and the top ten hold 15% to 20%. The CDR3 totals 13 residues. The junction had 4 bases not matched to a gene; V was cut back by 3 bases and J by 6 bases. The sequencing input was peripheral blood. The chain carries TRBV12-3 or TRBV12-4 and TRBJ1-2, with TRBD1 matching 7 bases. The sequence was obtained from a man aged 60-69 years with active or convalescent COVID-19. The CDR3 nucleotides are TGTGCCAGCAGTTTGACCGGGACAGATGGCTACACCTTC. Translated: CASSLTGTDGYTF.